Shown below are 14 T cell receptor beta chains from a single sample sequenced in a study of CD8+ T cells in alopecia areata. Treatment specified: oral pan-JAK inhibitor, 5-10 mg twice daily. Sequencing templates came from extracted RNA that was reverse transcribed into cDNA. Generated by immunoSEQ multiplex PCR, the TCRdb table keeps only in-frame clones and is missing some. The sample consists of about 200,000 clones, more than 30% of them appearing once. The specimen was CD4+ T cells sorted from blood, collected between weeks 30 and 35, from a patient treated with tofacitinib. These receptors were collected from a human donor with alopecia areata.

The chain is built from TRBV5-1 and TRBJ2-7; D could derive from TRBD1 or TRBD2 (7 bases each). Germline V gives CDR1 SGHRS, CDR2 YFSETQ. The CDR3 is 14 amino acids. V lost 4 bases and J lost 2, with 13 bases in between. Here the CDR3 reads CASSTGGQTYEQYF. The DNA of the CDR3 is TGCGCCAGCAGCACGGGGGGACAGACCTACGAGCAGTACTTC.

The chain combines TRBV6-5 with TRBJ2-3; D is undetermined. There are 12 residues in the CDR3. In germline, CDR1 is MNHEY, CDR2 SVGAGI. V lost 5 bases and J 6 bases, leaving 9 bases between the germline ends. The CDR3 DNA sequence: TGTGCCAGCAGTCGACCGTCGGATACGCAGTATTTT. Its translation is CASSRPSDTQYF.

The J gene is TRBJ2-4, the V gene TRBV30; tentatively, D is TRBD2 (6 bases). CDR1 GTSNPN and CDR2 SVGIG come from the germline V gene (reference sequence). The ends were cut back, 0 bases at V and 9 bases at J, with 12 bases in the middle. This CDR3 is 13 amino acids long. CDR3 in DNA: TGTGCCTGGAGTGTAACCGTGGAGGGCATTCAGTACTTC. Residues: CAWSVTVEGIQYF.

The chain couples TRBV27 to TRBJ2-7; TRBD1 agrees at 7 bases. The germline CDR1 and CDR2 sequences are MNHEY and SMNVEV (reference sequence). The V gene end was trimmed by 5 bases and the J gene end by 3 bases; junction bases not matched to a gene: 10. The CDR3 is 15 amino acids. As DNA, the CDR3 is TGTGCCAGCAGTCCTCGACAGGGCTTAAACTACGAGCAGTACTTC. Translating it yields CASSPRQGLNYEQYF.

The chain couples TRBV30 to TRBJ2-3, with a weak D call TRBD1 (6 bases). The V end was cut by 3 bases, the J end by 0 bases, with 10 bases between. Germline CDR1 is GTSNPN and CDR2 is SVGIG (reference sequence). The CDR3 is made up of 14 amino acids. The DNA of the CDR3 is TGTGCCTGGAGACAGGGTCTCAGCACAGATACGCAGTATTTT. Amino acid sequence: CAWRQGLSTDTQYF.

The chain links TRBV4-2 to TRBJ2-1; TRBD1 is a possible D gene (5 bases). Germline lookup yields CDR1 LGHNA and CDR2 YNFKEQ. This CDR3 is built from 15 residues. Trimming cost V 4 bases and J 3 bases, with 13 bases left between them. The CDR3, as DNA: TGTGCCAGCAGCCGAGACAGTGCTGTCTACAATGAGCAGTTCTTC. Protein sequence: CASSRDSAVYNEQFF.

The rearrangement links TRBV7-9 to TRBJ1-2; TRBD1 aligns across 8 bases. Germline V gives CDR1 SEHNR, CDR2 FQNEAQ (reference sequence). CDR3 size: 14 residues. J was trimmed by 7 bases and V by 4 bases; bases with no gene match: 8. CDR3 region: CASSSPQGAGGYTF. CDR3 sequence (DNA): TGTGCCAGCAGCTCACCCCAGGGGGCCGGTGGCTACACCTTC.

This chain uses TRBV2 with TRBJ2-7; no reliable D call. Germline-derived CDR1 and CDR2 are SNHLY and FYNNEI. V lost 2 bases, J lost 4 bases, and 9 bases lay in between. This CDR3 region has 13 residues. The CDR3 loop reads CASSELLIYEQYF. The DNA for the CDR3 is TGTGCCAGCAGTGAACTACTAATATACGAGCAGTACTTC. The full variable domain, with the rest looked up from reference TRBV2 and TRBJ2-7, is EPEVTQTPSHQVTQMGQEVILRCVPISNHLYFYWYRQILGQKVEFLVSFYNNEISEKSEIFDDQFSVERPDGSNFTLKIRSTKLEDSAMYFCASSELLIYEQYFGPGTRLTVT.

In this sample, this clone turned up a few times. V usage is TRBV6-5 and J usage is TRBJ1-1; the D gene is possibly TRBD1 (5 bases). V lost 5 bases and J lost 8, with 15 bases in between. CDR3 length: 13 residues. Germline V gene lookup returns CDR1 MNHEY and CDR2 SVGAGI. The CDR3 region has the DNA TGTGCCAGCAGTACAGGCAGCCTCAGGGAAGCTTTCTTT. It yields the protein CASSTGSLREAFF.

This clone was observed a single time. The chain has TRBV7-9 and TRBJ2-3, with no clear D. This CDR3 region has 17 residues. In germline, CDR1 is SEHNR, CDR2 FQNEAQ (reference sequence). Trimming cost V 5 bases and J 5 bases, with 23 bases left between them. The chain's CDR3 is CASSPTILGVRGDTQYF. The CDR3 coding sequence is TGTGCCAGCAGCCCGACCATCTTAGGCGTCAGAGGAGATACGCAGTATTTT.

V is TRBV30 and J is TRBJ1-5, with D uncertain. The CDR3 totals 13 residues. Germline loops: CDR1 GTSNPN, CDR2 SVGIG (reference sequence). The V gene lost 1 base and the J gene lost 5 bases, with 9 bases spanning the gap. The CDR3 sequence: CAWSAGSDQPQHF. The CDR3 region has the DNA TGTGCCTGGAGTGCGGGTTCAGATCAGCCCCAGCATTTT.

This clone was recorded a few times. The rearrangement uses TRBV6-5 and TRBJ2-5; perhaps TRBD2 as D (5 bases). This CDR3 is 14 amino acids long. CDR1 and CDR2 from the germline V gene are MNHEY and SVGAGI. V was shortened by 0 bases and J by 5 bases, with 10 bases between the two germline ends. CDR3 amino acids: CASSYSWRRETQYF. Here the CDR3 DNA reads TGTGCCAGCAGTTACTCGTGGAGGAGGGAGACCCAGTACTTC.

The gene calls are TRBV5-1 and TRBJ2-7; D is perhaps TRBD2 (5 bases). With 4 bases removed from V and 2 bases from J, the gap between germline ends came to 16 bases. Per the germline V gene, CDR1 is SGHRS and CDR2 is YFSETQ. The CDR3 totals 15 residues. CDR3 sequence reads: CASSADPGGPYEQYF. In nucleotides, the CDR3 is TGCGCCAGCAGCGCTGACCCAGGAGGCCCCTACGAGCAGTACTTC.

This clone has just a few counts. The chain uses TRBV7-9 and TRBJ1-5, with D maybe TRBD1 (6 bases). Trimming shortened V by 5 bases and J by 0 bases, and 14 bases separated the two germline ends. The CDR3 is 16 residues long. Germline assignment: CDR1 SEHNR and CDR2 FQNEAQ (reference sequence). The CDR3 here is CASSAQGGYSNQPQHF. In nucleotides, the CDR3 is TGTGCCAGCAGCGCCCAAGGGGGATATAGCAATCAGCCCCAGCATTTT.